This paragraph reports one TCR beta chain. Its antigen remains unknown. This entry comes from a study of CD8 T cells in Susac syndrome. Notes on the study in general: The study recognized that the number of individuals in its TCR sequencing and HLA analysis was relatively small.

TEMRA cells were FACS-enriched, unlike CD8+ and CD4+ T cells, which were negatively isolated. The CDR3 has 13 amino acids. CDR1 is SEHNR, CDR2 FQNEAQ, per germline (reference sequence). The ends were cut back, 3 bases at V and 6 bases at J, with 10 bases in the middle. The RNA input was roughly 0.45 to 1 ug, and it was reverse transcribed with random hexamers. Coverage of TCR beta CDR3 amplification by immunoSEQ multiplex PCR extended to 54 Vbeta and 13 Jbeta. MiXCR, applied by TCRdb to the immunoSEQ multiplex PCR reads, yields one record per CDR3 protein. Among over 200,000 distinct CDR3 sequences listed, approximately 95% were seen once.

The TCR was taken from a human donor with multiple sclerosis. Sequenced: CD4+ T cells from PBMCs. The V gene is TRBV7-9, the J gene TRBJ2-3; D is unclear. CDR3 DNA: TGTGCCAGCAGCTTCCCTCTTTGGGATACGCAGTATTTT. It yields the protein CASSFPLWDTQYF.